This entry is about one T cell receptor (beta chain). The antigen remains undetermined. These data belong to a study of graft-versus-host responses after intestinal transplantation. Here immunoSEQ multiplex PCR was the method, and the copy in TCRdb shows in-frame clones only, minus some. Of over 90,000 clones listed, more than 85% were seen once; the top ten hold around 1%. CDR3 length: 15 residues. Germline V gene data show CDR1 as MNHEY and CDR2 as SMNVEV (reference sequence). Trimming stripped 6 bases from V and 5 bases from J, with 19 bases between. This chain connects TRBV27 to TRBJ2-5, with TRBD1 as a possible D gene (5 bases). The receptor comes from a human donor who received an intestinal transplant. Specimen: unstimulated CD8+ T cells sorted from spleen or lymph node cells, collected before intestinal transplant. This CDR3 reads CASSPGWGGWETQYF. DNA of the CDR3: TGTGCCAGCAGCCCTGGTTGGGGCGGATGGGAGACCCAGTACTTC.